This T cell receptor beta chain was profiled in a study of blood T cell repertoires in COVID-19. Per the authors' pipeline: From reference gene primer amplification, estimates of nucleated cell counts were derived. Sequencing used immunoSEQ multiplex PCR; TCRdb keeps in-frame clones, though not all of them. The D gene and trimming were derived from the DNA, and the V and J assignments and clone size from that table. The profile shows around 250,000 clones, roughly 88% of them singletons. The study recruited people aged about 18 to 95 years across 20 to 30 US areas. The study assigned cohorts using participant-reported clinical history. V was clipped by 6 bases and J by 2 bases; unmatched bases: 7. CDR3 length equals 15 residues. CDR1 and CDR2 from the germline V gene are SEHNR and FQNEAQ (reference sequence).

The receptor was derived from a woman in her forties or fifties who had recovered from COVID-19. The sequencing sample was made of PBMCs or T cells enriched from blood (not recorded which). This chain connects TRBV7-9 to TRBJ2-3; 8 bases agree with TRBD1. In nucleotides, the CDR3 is TGTGCCAGCAGTCCGGGACAGGCCCCCACAGATACGCAGTATTTT. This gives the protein CASSPGQAPTDTQYF.